The 8 T cell receptor beta chains listed next were all sequenced from one sample in a study of CD8+CD57+ T cells in acquired aplastic anemia. Whoever was chosen for sequencing had shown CD8+CD57+ cell expansion by flow cytometry. For CDR3 and TCR beta VDJ profiling, genomic DNA was the template used. TCRdb reprocessed the reads via MiXCR and lists one record per CDR3 protein. The sample has around 430,000 distinct CDR3 sequences; 25% to 40% are singletons. Sequenced input: sorted CD4+, CD8+, or CD8+CD57+ T cells (not recorded which) from PBMCs. These receptors all come from a human donor with aplastic anemia.

This clonotype was seen at least ten times. J is TRBJ2-7 and V is TRBV9, with a tentative D call TRBD2 (6 bases). Germline loops: CDR1 SGDLS, CDR2 YYNGEE. Deletions cut 5 bases from V and 0 bases from J, with 9 bases between. The CDR3 extends over 13 amino acids. In nucleotides, the CDR3 is TGTGCCAGCAGTGGGACTGACTCCTACGAGCAGTACTTC. It yields the protein CASSGTDSYEQYF.

V usage is TRBV2 and J usage is TRBJ2-1; TRBD2 matches 7 bases. Trimming took 2 bases from V and 12 from J; bases not matched to a gene: 10. The germline CDR1 and CDR2 sequences are SNHLY and FYNNEI. This CDR3 comprises 14 residues. CDR3 in DNA: TGTGCCAGCAGTGAACTAACTAGCGCAGATACGCAGTTCTTC. Amino acids: CASSELTSADTQFF.

The rearrangement uses TRBV29-1 and TRBJ1-1; D uncertain. The ends were cut back, 4 bases at V and 1 base at J, with 10 bases in the middle. The CDR3 extends over 13 amino acids. Germline lookup yields CDR1 SQVTM and CDR2 ANQGSEA. In DNA, the CDR3 is TGCAGCGTTGGCAGGAGACGGAACACTGAAGCTTTCTTT. Protein product: CSVGRRRNTEAFF.

This clonotype was detected only a few times. This chain joins TRBV6-1 and TRBJ1-2, with no clear D. Germline lookup yields CDR1 MNHNS and CDR2 SASEGT. Trimming stripped 7 bases from V and 5 bases from J, with 20 bases between. This CDR3 region has 15 residues. The CDR3 coding sequence is TGTGCCAGCACCGATGGTTTCGGAAACATTTATGGCTACACCTTC. It translates to CASTDGFGNIYGYTF.

This chain links TRBV2 with TRBJ1-5, with a tentative D call TRBD1 (6 bases). Trimming left V 2 bases short and J 0 bases short, with 29 bases between. The germline V gene has CDR1 SNHLY and CDR2 FYNNEI. There are 22 residues in the CDR3. Here the CDR3 DNA reads TGTGCCAGCAGTGAAATGGGAGGAGGGGGGGGTCTCACACAATTTAGCAATCAGCCCCAGCATTTT. This encodes CASSEMGGGGGLTQFSNQPQHF.

CDR3 DNA sequence: TGTGCCAGCAGTGCGGAGGTCTACGAGCAGTACTTC. As protein: CASSAEVYEQYF. The V gene is TRBV6-1, the J gene TRBJ2-7, with a tentative D call TRBD2 (5 bases). Trimming left V 4 bases short and J 3 bases short, with 7 bases between. The CDR3 loop spans 12 amino acids. Germline V gives CDR1 MNHNS, CDR2 SASEGT.

This sequence joins TRBV5-1 and TRBJ2-7; 8 bases are a match to TRBD1. CDR1 SGHRS and CDR2 YFSETQ come from the germline V gene. The CDR3 has 18 amino acids. The junction had 11 bases not matched to a gene; V was cut back by 0 bases and J by 0 bases. Written as DNA, the CDR3 is TGCGCCAGCAGCTTGGGGGGATGGACAGGGTTCACCTCCTACGAGCAGTACTTC. This gives the protein CASSLGGWTGFTSYEQYF.

This clonotype was found a few times. The chain recombines TRBV7-9 with TRBJ1-1; D ambiguous. Trimming pared 3 bases from V and 6 bases from J, leaving 11 bases between. There are 13 residues in the CDR3. Per the germline V gene, CDR1 is SEHNR and CDR2 is FQNEAQ (reference sequence). In DNA, the CDR3 is TGTGCCAGCAGCTTGGGAGGTAACGCTGAAGCTTTCTTT. It codes for CASSLGGNAEAFF.